Listed here is a single T cell receptor (beta chain). No antigen is known for it. The CDR3 runs 15 residues. V was pared by 0 bases and J by 5 bases, with 8 bases of the junction left unmatched. Germline V lookup: CDR1 SGHDT, CDR2 YYEEEE. This record belongs to a study of graft-versus-host responses after intestinal transplantation. The assay was immunoSEQ multiplex PCR, and TCRdb's table has in-frame clones only and misses some. The table lists about 70,000 clones, 94% of them singletons. The clonotype comes from a human donor who received an intestinal transplant. The sequencing here drew on unstimulated CD8+ T cells sorted from spleen or lymph node cells, taken before intestinal transplant. The V and J genes are TRBV5-6 and TRBJ2-7; TRBD1 matches 7 bases. In nucleotides, the CDR3 is TGTGCCAGCAGCTTGGAAGGGACAGTGTTTGACGAGCAGTACTTC. Translated, it gives CASSLEGTVFDEQYF.